This passage covers 27 T cell receptor beta chains from one sample sequenced in a study of OX40 agonist ivuxolimab in advanced cancers. TCRdb's copy holds only in-frame clones and misses some; the assay was immunoSEQ multiplex PCR. The sample contains 70,000 or so clones, around 90% of which appear only once. This specimen consisted of CD4+ or CD8+ T cells sorted from blood, obtained in a trial of the OX40 agonist ivuxolimab. All receptors come from an adult with an advanced solid tumor such as melanoma, head and neck, liver or kidney cancer.

This sequence joins TRBV7-9 and TRBJ1-5; D may be TRBD1 (5 bases). Per germline, CDR1 SEHNR and CDR2 FQNEAQ (reference sequence). CDR3 size: 18 residues. Deletions cut 1 base from V and 5 bases from J, with 21 bases between. As DNA, the CDR3 is TGTGCCAGCAGCTTAGACTGGGGGACTTCCCCTTCGGATCAGCCCCAGCATTTT. Translated: CASSLDWGTSPSDQPQHF.

This rearrangement joins TRBV7-9 to TRBJ2-1; no definite D call. V was cut by 4 bases and J by 10 bases, with 11 bases left in between. CDR3 length: 12 residues. The germline gives CDR1 SEHNR, CDR2 FQNEAQ (reference sequence). The CDR3 protein is CASSSERREQFF. CDR3 in DNA: TGTGCCAGCAGCTCGGAAAGACGAGAGCAGTTCTTC.

DNA of the CDR3: TGTGCCAGCAGCGCCTCCGGGGATACGCAGTATTTT. Its protein product is CASSASGDTQYF. This chain joins TRBV27 and TRBJ2-3; the D is unclear. Germline lookup yields CDR1 MNHEY and CDR2 SMNVEV (reference sequence). The CDR3 is made up of 12 amino acids. V was trimmed by 6 bases and J by 6 bases, leaving 10 bases between them.

The chain links TRBV13 to TRBJ2-7; 9 nucleotides match TRBD1. The CDR3 has 13 residues. CDR1 PRHDT and CDR2 FYEKMQ come from the germline V gene (reference sequence). The J segment lost 1 base and the V segment lost 8 bases, leaving 3 bases of the junction unmatched. The CDR3 spells CASLDRGSYEQYF. In nucleotides, the CDR3 is TGTGCCAGCCTCGACAGGGGGTCCTACGAGCAGTACTTC.

CDR3 residues: CASTLNTGGYRYQETQYF. CDR3 DNA sequence: TGTGCCAGCACCCTGAATACGGGCGGTTATCGGTACCAAGAGACCCAGTACTTC. V and J are TRBV7-9 and TRBJ2-5, with D unresolved. Germline CDR1 is SEHNR and CDR2 is FQNEAQ (reference sequence). CDR3 length equals 18 residues. With 7 bases removed from V and 0 bases from J, the gap between germline ends came to 24 bases.

The V call is TRBV9, the J call TRBJ2-1; no clear D. V dropped 0 bases and J dropped 6 bases, with 4 bases sitting between them. This CDR3 region has 12 residues. Germline V gene sequence: CDR1 SGDLS, CDR2 YYNGEE. The CDR3 region is CASSVEPNEQFF. CDR3 DNA sequence: TGTGCCAGCAGCGTAGAGCCCAATGAGCAGTTCTTC.

This sequence joins TRBV11-2 and TRBJ1-6, with D unclear. Germline assignment: CDR1 SGHAT and CDR2 FQNNGV. With 5 bases removed from V and 9 bases from J, the gap between germline ends came to 17 bases. This CDR3 is built from 15 residues. The CDR3 region has the DNA TGTGCCAGCAGCCCAACGAGGACGGCGTTTTCACCCCTCCACTTT. Translating it yields CASSPTRTAFSPLHF.

The rearrangement links TRBV27 to TRBJ2-1, with D maybe TRBD1 (6 bases). The CDR3 covers 14 residues. Trimming removed 5 bases at V and 7 bases at J, with 15 bases between. Germline loops: CDR1 MNHEY, CDR2 SMNVEV (reference sequence). The CDR3 coding sequence is TGTGCCAGCAGTCTCGGGACGAGGGGGAATGAGCAGTTCTTC. The encoded protein is CASSLGTRGNEQFF.

This clone was recorded only once. This rearrangement joins TRBV5-6 to TRBJ2-7, with 11 bases matching TRBD2. This CDR3 region has 15 residues. CDR1 SGHDT and CDR2 YYEEEE come from the germline V gene. V gave up 2 bases and J gave up 4 bases; unmatched junction bases: 5. As DNA, the CDR3 is TGTGCCAGCAGCTTCACTAGCGGGGGTGGGTACGAGCAGTACTTC. It translates to CASSFTSGGGYEQYF.

V and J are TRBV30 and TRBJ2-7, with TRBD2 matching 8 bases. Trimming took 3 bases from V and 5 from J; bases not matched to a gene: 6. Germline CDR1 GTSNPN, CDR2 SVGIG (reference sequence). The length of the CDR3 is 13 residues. CDR3 protein: CAWSKIGGDEQYF. The DNA for the CDR3 is TGTGCCTGGAGCAAAATCGGGGGGGACGAGCAGTACTTC.

V and J are TRBV9 and TRBJ1-3; D call uncertain. The V and J ends lost 4 bases and 0 bases respectively, with 5 bases between them. Germline V gene data show CDR1 as SGDLS and CDR2 as YYNGEE. This CDR3 comprises 13 residues. CDR3 region: CASSTSSGNTIYF. The CDR3 bases are TGTGCCAGCAGCACTAGCTCTGGAAACACCATATATTTT.

This clone is labeled medium-sized (0.01 to 0.1%). The chain is built from TRBV19 and TRBJ1-5; D possibly corresponds to TRBD1 (6 bases). V lost 10 bases to trimming and J lost 5 bases, with 15 bases between them. The CDR3 contains 13 residues. Per germline, CDR1 LNHDA and CDR2 SQIVND (reference sequence). CDR3 DNA sequence: TGTGCCACCCGAAGGGGGATGGATCAGCCCCAGCATTTT. This gives the protein CATRRGMDQPQHF. The full variable domain, in which reference TRBV19 and TRBJ1-5 provide the parts outside the CDR3, is DGGITQSPKYLFRKEGQNVTLSCEQNLNHDAMYWYRQDPGQGLRLIYYSQIVNDFQKGDIAEGYSVSREKKESFPLTVTSAQKNPTAFYLCATRRGMDQPQHFGDGTRLSIL.

V gene TRBV4-1 combines with J gene TRBJ2-2; D is tentatively TRBD1 or TRBD2 (6 bases each). Per the germline V gene, CDR1 is MGHRA and CDR2 is YSYEKL. The germline V and J ends were trimmed by 0 bases and 6 bases, with 11 bases remaining between them. The CDR3 covers 15 residues. The CDR3 nucleotides are TGCGCCAGCAGCCAAGACCGGGGGCGGGCCGGGGAGCTGTTTTTT. This codes for CASSQDRGRAGELFF.

V usage is TRBV7-9 and J usage is TRBJ2-5; D is undetermined. The CDR3 covers 14 residues. Trimming removed 1 base at V and 3 bases at J, with 9 bases between. From germline, CDR1 is SEHNR and CDR2 FQNEAQ (reference sequence). For the CDR3, the DNA is TGTGCCAGCAGCTTAGTCGGACGGAAAGAGACCCAGTACTTC. It specifies CASSLVGRKETQYF. Full variable domain (missing parts from reference TRBV7-9 and TRBJ2-5): DTGVSQNPRHKITKRGQNVTFRCDPISEHNRLYWYRQTLGQGPEFLTYFQNEAQLEKSRLLSDRFSAERPKGSFSTLEIQRTEQGDSAMYLCASSLVGRKETQYFGPGTRLLVL.

This sequence joins TRBV13 and TRBJ2-2; TRBD2 matches at 13 bases. CDR3 length equals 19 residues. Unmatched junction bases numbered 10, after V lost 5 bases and J lost 1 base. CDR1 and CDR2 (germline): PRHDT, FYEKMQ (reference sequence). CDR3 sequence: CASSPTRLAGGQNTGELFF. The CDR3 coding sequence is TGTGCCAGCAGCCCCACCCGACTAGCGGGGGGTCAGAACACCGGGGAGCTGTTTTTT.

The rearrangement uses TRBV30 and TRBJ1-2, with TRBD1 matching over 7 bases. This CDR3 is built from 18 residues. The trim removed 4 bases at V and 0 bases at J, leaving 17 bases unmatched. Per the germline V gene, CDR1 is GTSNPN and CDR2 is SVGIG (reference sequence). CDR3 coding DNA: TGTGCCTGGAAACGCTCCATATCCGGGACAGACACTAACTATGGCTACACCTTC. Protein sequence: CAWKRSISGTDTNYGYTF.

This rearrangement joins TRBV4-1 to TRBJ2-3, with D unclear. Trimming left V 0 bases short and J 1 base short, with 8 bases between. Germline V gene sequence: CDR1 MGHRA, CDR2 YSYEKL. The CDR3 runs 15 residues. The CDR3 sequence: CASSQDGLRTDTQYF. In DNA, the CDR3 is TGCGCCAGCAGCCAAGATGGGCTGCGCACAGATACGCAGTATTTT.

A single count supports this clone. This chain uses TRBV7-3 with TRBJ2-1, with 7 bases aligning to TRBD1. The J segment lost 3 bases and the V segment lost 4 bases, leaving 9 bases of the junction unmatched. This CDR3 spans 16 amino acids. The V gene's germline CDR1 is SGHTA and CDR2 FQGTGA. CDR3 sequence: CASSSFTGEGYNEQFF. The CDR3 bases are TGTGCCAGCAGCTCTTTCACAGGGGAAGGCTACAATGAGCAGTTCTTC.

The genes are TRBV6-5 and TRBJ1-2, with D unclear. The CDR3 length is 14 residues. V gave up 4 bases and J gave up 0 bases, with 9 bases separating them. Germline V CDR1 and CDR2: MNHEY, SVGAGI. CDR3 bases: TGTGCCAGCAGTTCGGTCCCAGCTAACTATGGCTACACCTTC. It translates to CASSSVPANYGYTF.

The chain combines TRBV5-1 with TRBJ1-1; D remains unclear. Germline CDR1 reads SGHRS; CDR2 reads YFSETQ. This CDR3 spans 13 amino acids. V was cut by 2 bases and J by 3 bases, with 8 bases left in between. The CDR3, as DNA: TGCGCCAGCAGCTTAGGAGGGCACACTGAAGCTTTCTTT. It codes for CASSLGGHTEAFF.

This chain joins TRBV7-9 and TRBJ1-1, with D perhaps TRBD1 (6 bases). The CDR3 consists of 12 residues. Trimming left V 6 bases short and J 4 bases short, with 9 bases between. CDR1 and CDR2 (germline): SEHNR, FQNEAQ (reference sequence). The CDR3 here is CASSQGSTEAFF. The CDR3 DNA sequence: TGTGCCAGCAGTCAGGGGTCCACTGAAGCTTTCTTT.

This CDR3 reads CASSLDPGNTEAFF. The CDR3 DNA follows: TGTGCCAGCAGCTTAGATCCAGGGAACACTGAAGCTTTCTTT. The chain employs TRBV11-2 and TRBJ1-1; D uncertain. CDR3 length: 14 amino acids. CDR1 and CDR2 (germline): SGHAT, FQNNGV. The ends were cut back, 0 bases at V and 1 base at J, with 6 bases in the middle. Full variable domain (outside the CDR3, taken from reference TRBV11-2 and TRBJ1-1): EAGVAQSPRYKIIEKRQSVAFWCNPISGHATLYWYQQILGQGPKLLIQFQNNGVVDDSQLPKDRFSAERLKGVDSTLKIQPAKLEDSAVYLCASSLDPGNTEAFFGQGTRLTVV.

The gene calls are TRBV10-1 and TRBJ2-7; TRBD1 might be the D (6 bases). The germline V gene has CDR1 WNHNN and CDR2 SYGVQD (reference sequence). V lost 0 bases and J lost 6, with 12 bases in between. The CDR3 covers 14 residues. The CDR3 DNA reads TGCGCCAGCAGTGAGTCGGGGGCTTGGTTCGAGCAGTACTTC. Its translation is CASSESGAWFEQYF.

The chain carries TRBV30 and TRBJ1-6; the D gene is possibly TRBD1 (6 bases). Per germline, CDR1 GTSNPN and CDR2 SVGIG (reference sequence). This CDR3 is built from 19 residues. V was shortened by 7 bases and J by 4 bases, with 29 bases between the two germline ends. The CDR3 sequence: CALASLVGEHGQYNSPLHF. The CDR3 nucleotides read TGTGCCTTGGCAAGTCTGGTGGGGGAACACGGACAGTATAATTCACCCCTCCACTTT.

The V call is TRBV27, the J call TRBJ2-7; possible D gene TRBD1, 6 bases. Trimming left V 4 bases short and J 2 bases short, with 9 bases between. Germline lookup yields CDR1 MNHEY and CDR2 SMNVEV (reference sequence). The CDR3 is 13 residues long. The CDR3 DNA is TGTGCCAGCAGTTGGGGGCCCACCTACGAGCAGTACTTC. This encodes CASSWGPTYEQYF.

The chain links TRBV27 to TRBJ2-1; D remains unclear. V was trimmed by 0 bases and J by 4 bases, leaving 10 bases between them. The CDR3 extends over 15 amino acids. Germline loops: CDR1 MNHEY, CDR2 SMNVEV (reference sequence). The CDR3: CASSLSNNQYNEQFF. CDR3 in DNA: TGTGCCAGCAGTTTATCGAATAACCAGTACAATGAGCAGTTCTTC.

In its sample, this clone was seen once. This chain uses TRBV5-1 with TRBJ2-7; D possibly corresponds to TRBD1 (6 bases). CDR1 and CDR2 (germline): SGHRS, YFSETQ. V lost 0 bases, J lost 2 bases, and 15 bases lay in between. This CDR3 contains 16 residues. The CDR3 sequence is CASSLALAGATYEQYF. The CDR3 DNA reads as TGCGCCAGCAGCTTGGCCCTGGCAGGGGCAACCTACGAGCAGTACTTC.